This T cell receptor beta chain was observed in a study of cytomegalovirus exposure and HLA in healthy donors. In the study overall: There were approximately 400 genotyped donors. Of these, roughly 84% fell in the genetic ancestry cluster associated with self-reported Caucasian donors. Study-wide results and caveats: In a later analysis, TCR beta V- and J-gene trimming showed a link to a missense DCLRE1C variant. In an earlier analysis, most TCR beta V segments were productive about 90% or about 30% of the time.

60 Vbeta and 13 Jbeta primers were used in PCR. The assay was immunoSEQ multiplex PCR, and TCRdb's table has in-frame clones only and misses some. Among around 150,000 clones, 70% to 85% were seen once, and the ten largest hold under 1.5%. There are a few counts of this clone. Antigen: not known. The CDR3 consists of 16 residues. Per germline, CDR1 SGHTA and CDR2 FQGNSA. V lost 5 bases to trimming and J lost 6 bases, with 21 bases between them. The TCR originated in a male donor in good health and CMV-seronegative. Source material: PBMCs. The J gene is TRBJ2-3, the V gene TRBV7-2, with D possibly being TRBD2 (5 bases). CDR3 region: CASSLSPEVGRDTQYF. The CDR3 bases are TGTGCCAGCAGCCTATCCCCGGAGGTTGGTAGGGATACGCAGTATTTT.